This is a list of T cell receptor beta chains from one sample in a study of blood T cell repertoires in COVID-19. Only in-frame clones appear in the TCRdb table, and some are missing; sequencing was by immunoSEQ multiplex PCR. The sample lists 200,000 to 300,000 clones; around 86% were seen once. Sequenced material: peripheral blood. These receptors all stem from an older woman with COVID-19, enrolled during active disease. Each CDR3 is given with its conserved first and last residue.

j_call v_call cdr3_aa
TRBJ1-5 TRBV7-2 CASSLGQSNQPQHF
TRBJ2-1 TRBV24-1 CATSDPGLAGDEQFF
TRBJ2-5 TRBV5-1 CASSLTGYQETQYF
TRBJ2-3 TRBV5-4 CASTGGQGPDTQYF
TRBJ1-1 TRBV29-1 CSVEAGRRRDTEAFF
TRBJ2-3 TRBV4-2 CASSQGDTGTDTQYF
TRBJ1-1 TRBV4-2 CASRQGRRNTEAFF
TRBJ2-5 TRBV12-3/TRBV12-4 CASSGLGETQYF
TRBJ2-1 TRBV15 CATSRDLGGAVNEQFF
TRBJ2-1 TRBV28 CASSPPGGSPNEQFF
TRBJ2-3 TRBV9 CASSARTSGSDTQYF
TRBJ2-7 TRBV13 CASSFRGQTYEQYF
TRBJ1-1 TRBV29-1 CSAGQGNTEAFF
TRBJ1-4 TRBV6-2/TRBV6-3 CASSYTRTQTNEKLFF
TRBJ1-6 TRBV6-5 CASSGGPGNSPLHF
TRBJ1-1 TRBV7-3 CASSSRGRRDTEAFF
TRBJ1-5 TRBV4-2 CASSQYPQGYQPQHF
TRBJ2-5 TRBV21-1 CASSKVCRRTEIQETQYF
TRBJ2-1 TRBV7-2 CASSPSSGRDEQFF
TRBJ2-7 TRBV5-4 CASSLPSEAAYEQYF
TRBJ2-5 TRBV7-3 CASSRGGQETQYF
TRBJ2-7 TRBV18 CASSPQQREWYEQYF
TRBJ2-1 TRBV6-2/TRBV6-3 CASSYRLAGDPEQFF
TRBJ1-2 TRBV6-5 CASRMQGLYGYTF
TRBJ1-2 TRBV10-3 CAISVAGYYGYTF
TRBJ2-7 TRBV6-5 CASSLLGAGAEQYF
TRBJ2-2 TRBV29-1 CSVSVRDTGELFF
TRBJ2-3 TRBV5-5 CASSLEPVSTDTQYF
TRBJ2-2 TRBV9 CASSASGTNTGELFF
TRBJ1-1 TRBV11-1 CASSLLVVDTEAFF
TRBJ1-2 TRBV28 CASSRIGTGGGYTF
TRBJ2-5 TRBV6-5 CASSYSVRGLGETQYF
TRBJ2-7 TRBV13 CVSSLTLAGPYEQYF
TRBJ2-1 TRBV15 CATSGGLSDEQFF
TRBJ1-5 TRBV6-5 CASRLDTYGNQPQHF
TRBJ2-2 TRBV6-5 CASSYSLAGVWELFF
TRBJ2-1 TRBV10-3 CAISEPGTSDNNEQFF
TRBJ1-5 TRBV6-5 CASSYSGQGDQPQHF
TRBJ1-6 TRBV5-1 CASSLEPGAHNSPLHF
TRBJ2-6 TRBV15 CATSRAFGTGVSGANVLTF
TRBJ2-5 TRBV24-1 CATSDPFGQSETQYF
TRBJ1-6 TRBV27 CASKISHSPLHF
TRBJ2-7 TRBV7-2 CASSLFIRTVGHREQYF